The present TCR beta chain was sequenced within a study of cytomegalovirus exposure and HLA in healthy donors. The study's findings and limits: It is likely that the observed cluster of highly shared sequence variants was a sequencing artifact. Associated with cytomegalovirus, according to the listing, were about 160 TCR beta chains. Analysis was performed later, and it showed HLA-associated TCR beta chains to be more clonally expanded than equally common others. Excluded: some indistinguishable V segments such as TRBV6-2 and TRBV6-3.

Notes on this clone: Its antigen is not identified.

Both 60 Vbeta primers and 13 Jbeta primers went into the PCR. The protocol was immunoSEQ multiplex PCR, while the TCRdb copy is restricted to in-frame clones and leaves out a portion. The data show roughly 100,000 clones, 13% to 15% seen once. Germline CDR1 reads SGHVS; CDR2 reads FQNEAQ. Trimming removed 0 bases from V and 4 bases from J, with 13 bases in between. The CDR3 is made up of 15 amino acids. This chain uses TRBV7-8 with TRBJ2-7; D possibly corresponds to TRBD2 (6 bases). The clonotype originates from a female donor in good health and CMV-seronegative. The sequencing input was PBMCs. The CDR3 DNA reads as TGTGCCAGCAGCTTAGCGCTTGGAGGGTCATACGAGCAGTACTTC. Translated: CASSLALGGSYEQYF. Drawing the rest from reference TRBV7-8 and TRBJ2-7, the complete variable domain is GAGVSQSPRYKVAKRGQDVALRCDPISGHVSLFWYQQALGQGPEFLTYFQNEAQLDKSGLPSDRFFAERPEGSVSTLKIQRTQQEDSAVYLCASSLALGGSYEQYFGPGTRLTVT.